These 14 T cell receptor beta chains originate from one sample sequenced in a study of Ad26.COV2.S vaccination and SARS-CoV-2 variants. Treatment specified: some 20 received Ad26.COV2.S at low or high dose, single or two shots; 5 received placebo; per-sample allocation not given. Specimen acquisition occurred on day 63 following the initial vaccine or placebo injection. TCRdb's copy holds only in-frame clones and misses some; the assay was immunoSEQ multiplex PCR. Of about 470,000 clones in the sample, 90% were seen once. This sample comprised peripheral blood, obtained in a trial of Ad26.COV2.S vaccine versus placebo. The receptor source for this set is a person between 18 and 65 years old who received the Ad26.COV2.S COVID-19 vaccine or a placebo.

The J gene is TRBJ2-5, the V gene TRBV7-9; 9 bases align to TRBD2. With 3 bases clipped from V and 1 base from J, the junction kept 3 bases outside the gene matches. Germline CDR1 SEHNR, CDR2 FQNEAQ (reference sequence). The CDR3 sequence is 15 residues long. CDR3 sequence: CASSFGGRAQETQYF. The CDR3 DNA follows: TGTGCCAGCAGCTTCGGCGGGAGGGCCCAAGAGACCCAGTACTTC.

This chain joins TRBV5-1 and TRBJ2-5; a possible D gene is TRBD2 (5 bases). V shed 0 bases and J shed 2 bases, with 14 bases lying between them. CDR3 length: 16 residues. The germline CDR1 and CDR2 sequences are SGHRS and YFSETQ. This chain's CDR3 is CASSLVPAATQETQYF. The CDR3 coding sequence is TGCGCCAGCAGCTTGGTTCCAGCGGCGACGCAAGAGACCCAGTACTTC.

This rearrangement joins TRBV30 to TRBJ1-6; 8 bases match TRBD1. Germline lookup yields CDR1 GTSNPN and CDR2 SVGIG (reference sequence). The V gene end was trimmed by 0 bases and the J gene end by 7 bases; junction bases not matched to a gene: 2. The CDR3 runs 14 residues. The CDR3 reads CAWSVDRGNSPLHF. The CDR3 coding sequence is TGTGCCTGGAGTGTAGACAGGGGAAATTCACCCCTCCACTTT. Looking up the rest from reference TRBV30 and TRBJ1-6 gives the full variable domain: SQTIHQWPATLVQPVGSPLSLECTVEGTSNPNLYWYRQAAGRGLQLLFYSVGIGQISSEVPQNLSASRPQDRQFILSSKKLLLSDSGFYLCAWSVDRGNSPLHFGNGTRLTVT.

This clone showed up just a few times. The J gene is TRBJ2-1, the V gene TRBV6-4, with 8 positions matching TRBD2. J gave up 13 bases and V 2 bases, and 7 bases lay outside the gene matches. The V gene's germline CDR1 is MRHNA and CDR2 SNTAGT. The CDR3 is 13 residues long. CDR3 coding DNA: TGTGCCAGCAGTGACGAGGCGGGAGGCCGACAGTTCTTC. Its translation: CASSDEAGGRQFF.

Notes on this clone: The junction departs from the called germline gene at one end, perhaps through a read error. The chain recombines TRBV2 with TRBJ2-7, with TRBD2 as a possible D gene (6 bases). Germline V gene sequence: CDR1 SNHLY, CDR2 FYNNEI. CDR3 length: 12 amino acids. CDR3 sequence reads: CASRGLSHEQYF. CDR3 nucleotides: TGTGCCAGCAGGGGACTCTCCCACGAGCAGTACTTC.

CDR3 nucleotide sequence: TGTGCCAGCAGCCCCGCGCCCCCTGCAGGGGTAGCCAAAAACATTCAGTACTTC. This encodes CASSPAPPAGVAKNIQYF. The chain carries TRBV7-2 and TRBJ2-4; tentatively, D is TRBD1 (6 bases). CDR3 length equals 18 residues. V gave up 5 bases and J gave up 0 bases, with 20 bases separating them. CDR1 and CDR2 (germline): SGHTA, FQGNSA.

This clone was seen a single time. The rearrangement links TRBV25-1 to TRBJ2-3; 9 bases are shared with TRBD2. The V gene's germline CDR1 is MGHDK and CDR2 SYGVNS. The V gene end was trimmed by 1 base and the J gene end by 5 bases; junction bases not matched to a gene: 7. This CDR3 comprises 16 residues. CDR3 in amino acids: CASSEFRLAGRDTQYF. The CDR3 DNA is TGTGCCAGCAGTGAATTCCGGCTAGCGGGGAGAGATACGCAGTATTTT. The full variable domain, in which reference TRBV25-1 and TRBJ2-3 provide the parts outside the CDR3, is EADIYQTPRYLVIGTGKKITLECSQTMGHDKMYWYQQDPGMELHLIHYSYGVNSTEKGDLSSESTVSRIRTEHFPLTLESARPSHTSQYLCASSEFRLAGRDTQYFGPGTRLTVL.

The CDR3 here is CASSVEGLDCCDVTGELFF. In nucleotides, the CDR3 is TGTGCCAGCAGCGTAGAGGGATTGGACTGCTGCGACGTCACCGGGGAGCTGTTTTTT. The chain employs TRBV9 and TRBJ2-2; TRBD2 is a possible D gene (5 bases). This CDR3 spans 19 amino acids. Germline V gives CDR1 SGDLS, CDR2 YYNGEE. Trimming took off 0 bases at V and 4 bases at J, with 22 bases between the two ends.

A single count supports this clone. Germline and junction disagree at one end, which may indicate a read error. The genes are TRBV5-8 and TRBJ2-1; unclear D gene. The length of the CDR3 is 18 residues. Germline CDR1 and CDR2: SGHTS and YDEGEE. The CDR3 is CTSSSPTLPWVDHNEQFF. The DNA of the CDR3 is TGTACCAGCAGCTCCCCGACCTTACCCTGGGTCGACCACAATGAGCAGTTCTTC.

The V call is TRBV3-1 (or the pseudogene TRBV3-2), the J call TRBJ2-7; D not resolved. The V gene's germline CDR1 is LGHDT and CDR2 YNNKEL (reference sequence). Between the trimmed V and J ends, which lost 9 bases and 0 bases, there was a span of 12 bases. The CDR3 contains 13 residues. The CDR3 sequence: CASTSTYSYEQYF. CDR3 nucleotide sequence: TGTGCCAGTACATCTACCTACTCCTACGAGCAGTACTTC.

The rearrangement uses TRBV3-1 (or the pseudogene TRBV3-2) and TRBJ1-4, with 9 bases lining up with TRBD1. The germline V gene has CDR1 LGHDT and CDR2 YNNKEL (reference sequence). The CDR3 runs to 16 residues. Germline trimming cut 1 base from V and 7 bases from J; bases unmatched to any gene: 7. DNA for the CDR3: TGTGCCAGCAGCCAAGTCCCGGGACAGGGCTGTGAAAAACTGTTTTTT. It codes for CASSQVPGQGCEKLFF.

The chain links TRBV18 to TRBJ2-2; D may match TRBD1 or TRBD2 (6 bases each). Trimming removed 0 bases from V and 3 bases from J, with 11 bases in between. Germline CDR1 KGHSH, CDR2 LQKENI. There are 16 residues in the CDR3. As DNA, the CDR3 is TGTGCCAGCTCACCACCTCGGGGGCTAGACACCGGGGAGCTGTTTTTT. Protein product: CASSPPRGLDTGELFF.

The gene calls are TRBV4-1 and TRBJ2-5; no definite D call. This CDR3 is built from 14 residues. Germline CDR1 MGHRA, CDR2 YSYEKL. The V gene lost 1 base and the J gene lost 5 bases, with 11 bases spanning the gap. The CDR3 here is CASSQGLFEETQYF. Written as DNA, the CDR3 is TGCGCCAGCAGCCAAGGACTCTTCGAGGAGACCCAGTACTTC.

The chain is built from TRBV6-2 or TRBV6-3 and TRBJ2-2; D might be TRBD1 (5 bases). V was clipped by 3 bases and J by 8 bases, with 7 bases between them. The CDR3 is 12 residues long. Germline lookup yields CDR1 MNHEY and CDR2 SVGEGT. The CDR3 bases are TGTGCCAGCAGTTATGGGGCTGGGGAGCTGTTTTTT. It specifies CASSYGAGELFF.